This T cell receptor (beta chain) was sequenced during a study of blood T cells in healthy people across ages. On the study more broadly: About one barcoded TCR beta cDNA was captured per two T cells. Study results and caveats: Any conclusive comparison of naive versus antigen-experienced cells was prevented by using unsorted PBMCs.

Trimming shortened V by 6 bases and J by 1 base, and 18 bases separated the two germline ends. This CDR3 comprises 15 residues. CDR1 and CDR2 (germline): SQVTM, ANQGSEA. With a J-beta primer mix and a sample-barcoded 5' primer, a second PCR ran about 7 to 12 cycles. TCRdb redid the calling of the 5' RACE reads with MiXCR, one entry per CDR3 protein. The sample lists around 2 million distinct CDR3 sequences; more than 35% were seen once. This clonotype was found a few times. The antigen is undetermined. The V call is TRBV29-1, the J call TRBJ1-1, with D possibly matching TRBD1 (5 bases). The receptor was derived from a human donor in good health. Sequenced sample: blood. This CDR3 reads CSVVPGRGWNTEAFF. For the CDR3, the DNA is TGCAGCGTCGTCCCGGGACGGGGATGGAACACTGAAGCTTTCTTT.